The 32 T cell receptor beta chains below all came from one sample that was sequenced in a study of shared clonotypes between healthy human individuals. Sequencing was performed with immunoSEQ multiplex PCR; in TCRdb, only in-frame clones are kept and a portion is missing. The repertoire includes 2,100,000 or so clones, approximately 94% of them detected once, and about 0.13% sits in the top ten. The sample consisted of naive CD4+ T cells sorted from blood. The subset here: CD45RA+ positively selected. The source of these receptors is a man aged 18 to 29 in good health.

The V gene is TRBV21-1, the J gene TRBJ1-2. TRBV21-1 is a pseudogene locus. This CDR3 spans 9 amino acids. The CDR3 nucleotides read TGTGCCAGCAGCAATAGGGACGCCTTC. It encodes CASSNRDAF.

A remark on this clone: Other DNA sequences in this sample translate to the same CDR3. The rearrangement joins TRBV5-1 to TRBJ2-1; D perhaps matches TRBD1 (5 bases). V was trimmed by 3 bases and J by 4 bases, leaving 8 bases between them. The CDR3 has 13 amino acids. Germline values: CDR1 SGHRS, CDR2 YFSETQ. CDR3 in amino acids: CASSSTEYNEQFF. CDR3 coding DNA: TGCGCCAGCAGCTCGACAGAGTACAATGAGCAGTTCTTC. Supplemented by reference TRBV5-1 and TRBJ2-1, the full variable domain reads KAGVTQTPRYLIKTRGQQVTLSCSPISGHRSVSWYQQTPGQGLQFLFEYFSETQRNKGNFPGRFSGRQFSNSRSEMNVSTLELGDSALYLCASSSTEYNEQFFGPGTRLTVL.

This chain connects TRBV13 to TRBJ2-1; a weak D match, TRBD2 (6 bases). Trimming shortened V by 3 bases and J by 8 bases, and 14 bases separated the two germline ends. Per germline, CDR1 PRHDT and CDR2 FYEKMQ (reference sequence). The CDR3 extends over 14 amino acids. DNA of the CDR3: TGTGCCAGCAGCTTGGGGGGAGCAAGAGATGAGCAGTTCTTC. Translation gives CASSLGGARDEQFF.

J is TRBJ2-7 and V is TRBV30, with D unclear. V gave up 7 bases and J gave up 7 bases, with 20 bases separating them. The CDR3 covers 13 residues. CDR1 and CDR2 from the germline V gene are GTSNPN and SVGIG (reference sequence). DNA for the CDR3: TGTGCCTCCCGCCGGCTTCTCCTTTGGGAGCAGTACTTC. Its translation is CASRRLLLWEQYF.

V is TRBV5-6 and J is TRBJ2-3; a weak D match, TRBD1 (6 bases). Per the germline V gene, CDR1 is SGHDT and CDR2 is YYEEEE. Trimming shortened V by 4 bases and J by 3 bases, and 15 bases separated the two germline ends. This CDR3 comprises 15 residues. The CDR3 region is CASSRETGLTDTQYF. The CDR3 nucleotides read TGTGCCAGCAGCAGGGAAACAGGGTTGACAGATACGCAGTATTTT.

The V and J genes are TRBV9 and TRBJ2-7, with D hard to call. CDR1 is SGDLS, CDR2 YYNGEE, per germline. There are 15 residues in the CDR3. V dropped 6 bases and J dropped 0 bases, with 16 bases sitting between them. CDR3 sequence reads: CASNLGRPDSYEQYF. CDR3 nucleotides: TGTGCCAGCAACTTAGGGCGGCCTGACTCCTACGAGCAGTACTTC.

The V and J genes are TRBV29-1 and TRBJ2-2, with TRBD2 identical over 14 bases. The V gene end was trimmed by 5 bases and the J gene end by 2 bases; junction bases not matched to a gene: 10. The CDR3 runs to 18 residues. Germline CDR1 and CDR2: SQVTM and ANQGSEA. CDR3 sequence: CSVPRLAGGPINTGELFF. The CDR3 bases are TGCAGCGTTCCCCGACTAGCGGGGGGGCCAATAAACACCGGGGAGCTGTTTTTT.

This clone was counted once. The same CDR3 can be traced to other DNA sequences in this sample. The gene calls are TRBV5-1 and TRBJ2-7; D not resolved. There are 14 residues in the CDR3. CDR1 is SGHRS, CDR2 YFSETQ, per germline. V lost 0 bases and J 2 bases, leaving 9 bases between the germline ends. DNA of the CDR3: TGCGCCAGCAGCTTGGGGCAGGTACCCTACGAGCAGTACTTC. Protein sequence: CASSLGQVPYEQYF.

The V gene is TRBV7-2, the J gene TRBJ2-1; 7 bases are shared with TRBD2. The germline gives CDR1 SGHTA, CDR2 FQGNSA. There are 18 residues in the CDR3. V was pared by 1 base and J by 9 bases, with 18 bases of the junction left unmatched. The CDR3 here is CASSLDRVGQGGVIEQFF. CDR3 in DNA: TGTGCCAGCAGCTTAGACCGTGTTGGGCAGGGAGGGGTGATTGAGCAGTTCTTC.

The chain is built from TRBV19 and TRBJ1-2; a weak D match, TRBD1 (5 bases). Germline V gives CDR1 LNHDA, CDR2 SQIVND (reference sequence). V was clipped by 9 bases and J by 10 bases, with 24 bases between them. The CDR3 is made up of 14 amino acids. The CDR3 DNA sequence: TGTGCCAGCCACATCAGAGCAGGGACCTCCTCCTACACCTTC. Protein product: CASHIRAGTSSYTF.

The chain couples TRBV7-9 to TRBJ1-1, with D hard to call. The CDR3 is 13 residues long. The germline CDR1 and CDR2 sequences are SEHNR and FQNEAQ (reference sequence). Trimming removed 5 bases from V and 3 bases from J, with 10 bases in between. Here the CDR3 reads CASSDRVYTEAFF. The CDR3 nucleotides read TGTGCCAGCAGCGACCGGGTGTACACTGAAGCTTTCTTT.

This chain links TRBV19 with TRBJ2-7; D possibly corresponds to TRBD1 (6 bases). CDR3 length: 17 residues. Germline-derived CDR1 and CDR2 are LNHDA and SQIVND (reference sequence). Trimming left V 2 bases short and J 2 bases short, with 19 bases between. CDR3 nucleotide sequence: TGTGCCAGTAGTATAAGAGGGGGAGAAACGGGCCCCTACGAGCAGTACTTC. It codes for CASSIRGGETGPYEQYF.

The rearrangement links TRBV2 to TRBJ2-2; 8 bases map to TRBD2. Trimming took 6 bases from V and 7 from J; bases not matched to a gene: 10. The CDR3 is 15 residues long. CDR1 SNHLY and CDR2 FYNNEI come from the germline V gene. The CDR3 coding sequence is TGTGCCAGCAGCCTTAGCGGGGAAACGGTCGGGGAGCTGTTTTTT. It yields the protein CASSLSGETVGELFF. Filled out from reference TRBV2 and TRBJ2-2, the complete variable domain reads EPEVTQTPSHQVTQMGQEVILRCVPISNHLYFYWYRQILGQKVEFLVSFYNNEISEKSEIFDDQFSVERPDGSNFTLKIRSTKLEDSAMYFCASSLSGETVGELFFGEGSRLTVL.

The chain has TRBV4-1 and TRBJ2-2; unclear D gene. Germline lookup yields CDR1 MGHRA and CDR2 YSYEKL. CDR3 length equals 16 residues. The ends were cut back, 0 bases at V and 4 bases at J, with 12 bases in the middle. Written as DNA, the CDR3 is TGCGCCAGCAGCCAAGATTGGGGTAGGAGCACCGGGGAGCTGTTTTTT. Protein sequence: CASSQDWGRSTGELFF.

The rearrangement links TRBV5-4 to TRBJ2-3; 12 nucleotides line up with TRBD2. The junction had 9 bases not matched to a gene; V was cut back by 4 bases and J by 6 bases. The CDR3 loop spans 16 amino acids. Germline CDR1 is SGHNT and CDR2 is YYREEE (reference sequence). CDR3 nucleotides: TGTGCCAGCAGCCCCAGGCTAGCGGGGGGGCCTGATACGCAGTATTTT. Translation gives CASSPRLAGGPDTQYF.

The rearrangement uses TRBV19 and TRBJ1-2; D ambiguous. The V end was cut by 5 bases, the J end by 7 bases, with 17 bases between. The CDR3 length is 14 residues. Germline CDR1 is LNHDA and CDR2 is SQIVND (reference sequence). CDR3 sequence: CASSLVSLGVGYTF. CDR3 nucleotide sequence: TGTGCCAGTAGTCTTGTGTCCCTCGGTGTTGGCTACACCTTC.

V gene TRBV5-6 combines with J gene TRBJ1-5; D unresolved. Deletions cut 0 bases from V and 0 bases from J, with 7 bases between. CDR1 and CDR2 (germline): SGHDT, YYEEEE. The CDR3 is made up of 15 amino acids. The CDR3 reads CASSLGGFSNQPQHF. CDR3 nucleotide sequence: TGTGCCAGCAGCTTGGGAGGGTTTAGCAATCAGCCCCAGCATTTT.

This rearrangement joins TRBV15 to TRBJ2-7; D gene ambiguous. Germline assignment: CDR1 LNHNV and CDR2 YYDKDF (reference sequence). V shed 3 bases and J shed 1 base, with 10 bases lying between them. The CDR3 is 14 amino acids. The CDR3 nucleotides read TGTGCCACCAGCAGGACGAAGGCTTCCTACGAGCAGTACTTC. Its protein is CATSRTKASYEQYF.

This clone is a singleton in its sample. This chain links TRBV5-6 with TRBJ2-5; TRBD1 matches at 11 bases. The length of the CDR3 is 16 residues. Germline V lookup: CDR1 SGHDT, CDR2 YYEEEE. After removal of 4 bases from V and 4 bases from J, the junction contained 9 bases not matched to a gene. CDR3 sequence (DNA): TGTGCCAGCAGCCTGAGGAGGACAGGGGGCGCAGAGACCCAGTACTTC. Residues: CASSLRRTGGAETQYF.

Only one count was recorded for this clone. This chain connects TRBV7-2 to TRBJ2-3; 7 nucleotides line up with TRBD2. This CDR3 has 12 amino acids. Germline V lookup: CDR1 SGHTA, CDR2 FQGNSA. V lost 2 bases, J lost 9 bases, and 2 bases stayed unmatched. CDR3 sequence: CASSLFGGTQYF. Here the CDR3 DNA reads TGTGCCAGCAGCTTATTCGGGGGGACGCAGTATTTT.

The chain recombines TRBV2 with TRBJ2-5; TRBD2 matches at 11 bases. Germline CDR1 is SNHLY and CDR2 is FYNNEI. V shed 9 bases and J 3 bases; nucleotides not matched to a gene: 6. CDR3 length: 14 amino acids. CDR3 coding DNA: TGTGCCAGTACTAGCGGGAGTTTAAAAGAGACCCAGTACTTC. Translating gives CASTSGSLKETQYF.

The chain joins TRBV19 to TRBJ2-5; 7 nucleotides agree with TRBD1. There are 14 residues in the CDR3. CDR1 and CDR2 from the germline V gene are LNHDA and SQIVND (reference sequence). Germline trimming cut 7 bases from V and 1 base from J; bases unmatched to any gene: 6. CDR3 sequence (DNA): TGTGCCAGTACCCCGGGGACAGCCCAAGAGACCCAGTACTTC. As protein: CASTPGTAQETQYF.

The sample holds one count of this clone. This CDR3 is also generated by other DNA sequences in the sample. This rearrangement joins TRBV28 to TRBJ1-1; the D gene is possibly TRBD1 (5 bases). There are 14 residues in the CDR3. V lost 6 bases and J 1 base, leaving 12 bases between the germline ends. CDR1 and CDR2 from the germline V gene are MDHEN and SYDVKM. Here the CDR3 reads CASSSSGGNTEAFF. DNA of the CDR3: TGTGCCAGCAGCAGCTCTGGGGGGAACACTGAAGCTTTCTTT.

The chain joins TRBV7-6 to TRBJ1-1; possibly TRBD1 for D (5 bases). Germline V gene sequence: CDR1 SGHVS, CDR2 FNYEAQ. This CDR3 is 12 amino acids long. V lost 6 bases, J lost 7 bases, and 12 bases lay in between. The CDR3 nucleotides read TGTGCCAGCAGTCGTCGGGGCGATGAAGCTTTCTTT. This codes for CASSRRGDEAFF.

The V call is TRBV2, the J call TRBJ2-5; 11 nucleotides match TRBD2. The germline CDR1 and CDR2 sequences are SNHLY and FYNNEI. The junction had 4 bases not matched to a gene; V was cut back by 5 bases and J by 2 bases. CDR3 length: 15 residues. CDR3 amino acids: CASSIGLAGQETQYF. As DNA, the CDR3 is TGTGCCAGCAGTATAGGACTAGCGGGTCAAGAGACCCAGTACTTC.

The V gene is TRBV7-2, the J gene TRBJ2-7; the D gene is possibly TRBD1 (5 bases). Trimming removed 2 bases at V and 6 bases at J, with 11 bases between. Per the germline V gene, CDR1 is SGHTA and CDR2 is FQGNSA. The CDR3 consists of 13 residues. The chain's CDR3 is CASSLKGLSEQYF. CDR3 coding DNA: TGTGCCAGCAGCTTAAAGGGGCTTTCCGAGCAGTACTTC.

With respect to this clone: Distinct nucleotide sequences in the sample also encode this CDR3. The rearrangement uses TRBV6-5 and TRBJ2-4; no reliable D call. CDR1 is MNHEY and CDR2 is SVGAGI in the germline V gene. V lost 6 bases and J lost 0, with 6 bases in between. This CDR3 comprises 13 residues. The CDR3 nucleotides read TGTGCCAGCAGCCAACTAGCCAAAAACATTCAGTACTTC. Translating it yields CASSQLAKNIQYF.

V and J are TRBV18 and TRBJ2-2; 7 positions match TRBD2. The J segment lost 3 bases and the V segment lost 0 bases, leaving 7 bases of the junction unmatched. This CDR3 is built from 17 residues. Looked up from germline, CDR1 is KGHSH and CDR2 is LQKENI. The CDR3 reads CASSPPGRPAHTGELFF. The CDR3 DNA sequence: TGTGCCAGCTCACCACCCGGGAGGCCCGCTCACACCGGGGAGCTGTTTTTT. The full variable domain, completed using reference TRBV18 and TRBJ2-2, is NAGVMQNPRHLVRRRGQEARLRCSPMKGHSHVYWYRQLPEEGLKFMVYLQKENIIDESGMPKERFSAEFPKEGPSILRIQQVVRGDSAAYFCASSPPGRPAHTGELFFGEGSRLTVL.

This chain uses TRBV5-1 with TRBJ2-5, with D possibly being TRBD2 (5 bases). Germline V CDR1 and CDR2: SGHRS, YFSETQ. The CDR3 is 14 amino acids. V gave up 7 bases and J gave up 5 bases, with 18 bases separating them. This chain's CDR3 is CASGRDSRRETQYF. The DNA for the CDR3 is TGCGCCAGCGGGAGAGACTCCCGGCGGGAGACCCAGTACTTC.

The CDR3 loop is CASSAGAPEQYF. The CDR3 DNA reads TGTGCCAGCAGCGCCGGGGCCCCAGAGCAGTACTTC. This sequence joins TRBV28 and TRBJ2-7; either TRBD1 or TRBD2 may fit D (5 bases each). V was cut by 6 bases and J by 7 bases, with 13 bases left in between. This CDR3 is built from 12 residues. Germline values: CDR1 MDHEN, CDR2 SYDVKM.

The rearrangement uses TRBV28 and TRBJ1-1; possible D gene TRBD1, 5 bases. The CDR3 length is 13 residues. Per the germline V gene, CDR1 is MDHEN and CDR2 is SYDVKM. V was clipped by 4 bases and J by 6 bases, with 12 bases between them. The CDR3 DNA reads TGTGCCAGCAGTTCCGGAGGCAGGGCTGAAGCTTTCTTT. This sequence encodes CASSSGGRAEAFF.

The V call is TRBV7-9, the J call TRBJ2-7; TRBD1 matches at 7 bases. CDR3 length: 11 residues. CDR1 is SEHNR and CDR2 is FQNEAQ in the germline V gene (reference sequence). V lost 5 bases to trimming and J lost 12 bases; unmatched junction nucleotides: 7. The CDR3 region is CASSLMTGMYF. As DNA, the CDR3 is TGTGCCAGCAGCCTGATGACAGGGATGTACTTC.